This is a list of T cell receptor beta chains from one sample in a study of cytomegalovirus exposure and HLA in healthy donors. The table came from immunoSEQ multiplex PCR; TCRdb's copy has only in-frame clones and leaves some out. The data show some 90,000 clones, 76% seen once. What was sequenced was PBMCs. The receptor set was obtained from a man in his forties in good health and CMV-seronegative. CDR3s include the opening cysteine and the closing phenylalanine or tryptophan. The D gene is left open where the match is weak. Size is stated for part of the rows, as once, few or many counts, or as a class when the clone is expanded.

>TRBJ1-3|TRBV2|once|.
TGTGCCAGCAGCGAGGGGGATCGCTCTGGAAACACCATATATTTT
CASSEGDRSGNTIYF
>TRBJ2-1|TRBV18|.|.
TGTGCCAGCTCACCAGGACAGTACAATGAGCAGTTCTTC
CASSPGQYNEQFF
>TRBJ2-1|TRBV10-3|.|TRBD2
TGTGCCATCAGTGAGTCGCTAGCGGGGGGGTATCTTTTCAATGAGCAGTTCTTC
CAISESLAGGYLFNEQFF
>TRBJ1-4|TRBV27|few|.
TGTGCCAGCACCAGCAAGTCGGGGTATGAAAAACTGTTTTTT
CASTSKSGYEKLFF
>TRBJ1-2|TRBV4-3|.|TRBD1
TGCGCCAGCAGCCCGACAGGGGCCCTTCTCTATGGCTACCCCTTC
CASSPTGALLYGYPF
>TRBJ1-2|TRBV7-3|.|.
TGTGCCAGCAGCCGTTCGGAGTTACATGGCTACACCTTC
CASSRSELHGYTF
>TRBJ2-7|TRBV20-1|.|.
TGCAGTGCCAAGGACACCTACGAGCAGTACTTC
CSAKDTYEQYF
>TRBJ2-3|TRBV18|.|TRBD2
TGTGCCAGCTCACCACGCAGTTTAGGACTAGCGGGCACAGATACGCAGTATTTT
CASSPRSLGLAGTDTQYF
>TRBJ1-1|TRBV28|.|TRBD1
TGTGCCAGCACCCGGACAGGGGTGTCGACTGAAGCTTTCTTT
CASTRTGVSTEAFF
>TRBJ1-2|TRBV28|.|TRBD1
TGTGCCAGCAGTCTGCAGACAGGGCGTGGCTACACCTTC
CASSLQTGRGYTF
>TRBJ1-1|TRBV18|.|.
TGTGCCAGCTCATCCCAGGGGAACACTGAAGCTTTCTTT
CASSSQGNTEAFF
>TRBJ1-1|TRBV6-5|.|.
TGTGCCAGCAGTTACCAGACGGGGAACACTGAAGCTTTCTTT
CASSYQTGNTEAFF
>TRBJ1-6|TRBV4-3|few|.
TGCGCCAGCAGCCAAGAAGAACTAAGGGGGGGAACTAATTCACCCCTCCACTTT
CASSQEELRGGTNSPLHF
>TRBJ1-2|TRBV27|.|TRBD1
TGTGCCAGCAGTGTAACCCACGGGACAGGGTACTATGGCTACACCTTC
CASSVTHGTGYYGYTF
>TRBJ2-7|TRBV27|once|TRBD2
TGTGCCAGCAGTCCAGGACTAGCGGGGTATGAGCAGTACTTC
CASSPGLAGYEQYF
>TRBJ1-3|TRBV6-6|.|.
TGTGCCAGCAGTTTCAGCGTCTTACGCTCTGGAAACACCATATATTTT
CASSFSVLRSGNTIYF
>TRBJ2-1|TRBV6-5|.|TRBD1
TGTGCCAGCAGGGACAGGGGCCCTTACAATGAGCAGTTCTTC
CASRDRGPYNEQFF
>TRBJ2-5|TRBV6-5|.|TRBD2
TGTGCCAGCAGGTCACTAGCGGGGAAGGAGACCCAGTACTTC
CASRSLAGKETQYF
>TRBJ1-2|TRBV4-2|.|TRBD1
TGTGCCAGCAGCCAAGAGGGACAGGGAAAGAATGGCTACACCTTC
CASSQEGQGKNGYTF
>TRBJ2-1|TRBV9|few|TRBD2
TGTGCCAGCAGCCCCCAAGCGGGGGCGGTGAATGAGCAGTTCTTC
CASSPQAGAVNEQFF
>TRBJ2-5|TRBV5-1|.|TRBD2
TGCGCCAGCAGCTTGGTAGCGGGGCCAGGTGAGACCCAGTACTTC
CASSLVAGPGETQYF
>TRBJ2-1|TRBV2|.|TRBD1
TGTGCCAGCCCAAACGGGGGACAGGGTAGAGCGCAGTTCTTC
CASPNGGQGRAQFF
>TRBJ2-1|TRBV28|.|TRBD1
TGTGCCAGCGGACTCCAGGGGGCGAATCAGTTCTTC
CASGLQGANQFF
>TRBJ2-7|TRBV29-1|.|.
TGCAGCGTTGACGGCTACGAGCAGTACTTC
CSVDGYEQYF
>TRBJ1-1|TRBV29-1|once|TRBD1
TGCAGCGTTGCACAGGGGACTGAAGCTTTCTTT
CSVAQGTEAFF
>TRBJ1-5|TRBV30|.|.
TGTGCCTGGAGTCCCAGGGTAACAAATCAGCCCCAGCATTTT
CAWSPRVTNQPQHF
>TRBJ1-2|TRBV9|few|TRBD1
TGTGCCAGCAGCTTGAACAGGGGGTATGGCTACACCTTC
CASSLNRGYGYTF
>TRBJ2-7|TRBV6-5|.|.
TGTGCCAGCTCCAGACAACACCTCTACGAGCAGTACTTC
CASSRQHLYEQYF
>TRBJ2-3|TRBV7-2|.|TRBD2
TGTGCCAGCAGCATGTCGGGGGGGCGCGCAGATACGCAGTATTTT
CASSMSGGRADTQYF
>TRBJ2-2|TRBV19|once|TRBD2
TGTGCCAGTACCATTAGCGGGTTTGGCGGGGAGCTGTTTTTT
CASTISGFGGELFF
>TRBJ2-2|TRBV29-1|.|TRBD1
TGCAGCGTTGACCTGGGGGACAGCAACACCGGGGAGCTGTTTTTT
CSVDLGDSNTGELFF
>TRBJ2-1|TRBV5-1|.|.
TGCGCCAGCAGCCCCGCTAGTGAGCAGTTCTTC
CASSPASEQFF
>TRBJ2-7|TRBV5-4|.|TRBD1
TGTGCCAGCAGCCCGGGACAGGGCGAGCATTACGAGCAGTACTTC
CASSPGQGEHYEQYF
>TRBJ2-2|TRBV5-4|few|TRBD2
TGTGCCAGCAGCCTTAGCGGGGGGGCTCTCGGGGAGCTGTTTTTT
CASSLSGGALGELFF
>TRBJ1-2|TRBV28|.|TRBD1
TGTGCCAGCGGTACGACAGGGGGGATTAGGGGCTACACCTTC
CASGTTGGIRGYTF
>TRBJ1-1|TRBV19|.|.
TGTGCCAGTAGTACGGTCTTAGACACTGAAGCTTTCTTT
CASSTVLDTEAFF
>TRBJ2-7|TRBV30|.|TRBD1
TGTGCCTGGGGACAGGGTGTAAACGAGCAGTACTTC
CAWGQGVNEQYF
>TRBJ2-3|TRBV5-1|.|TRBD2
TGCGCCAGCAGCTTGGCTAGCGGGGGGGCCGAGCATACGCAGTATTTT
CASSLASGGAEHTQYF
>TRBJ2-5|TRBV5-4|.|.
TGTGCCAGCAGCTTGGACCCCGCCCAGGAGACCCAGTACTTC
CASSLDPAQETQYF
>TRBJ2-3|TRBV10-3|.|TRBD1
TGTGCCATCAGTGAAAAACAGGGGAGCACAGATACGCAGTATTTT
CAISEKQGSTDTQYF
>TRBJ2-3|TRBV29-1|.|TRBD2
TGCAGCGTTGAAGGGGGACTAGCGGGGACAGATACGCAGTATTTT
CSVEGGLAGTDTQYF
>TRBJ2-7|TRBV2|.|.
TGTGCCAGCACTGGCGGCTACGAGCAGTACTTC
CASTGGYEQYF
>TRBJ2-4|TRBV7-9|.|TRBD1
TGTGCCAGCAGCCCCCCCCGGGACAGGGACACGAACATTCAGTACTTC
CASSPPRDRDTNIQYF
>TRBJ1-3|TRBV5-1|.|.
TGCGCCAGCAGCCGTGGACAGACTGGAAACACCATATATTTT
CASSRGQTGNTIYF
>TRBJ2-2|TRBV4-3|.|TRBD1
TGCGCCAGCAGCCAAGATCGGACAGGGGGAGAAACCGGGGAGCTGTTTTTT
CASSQDRTGGETGELFF
>TRBJ2-3|TRBV7-6|.|TRBD2
TGTGCCAGCAGCTTACGGGCTGCAAGGCGCGGGGGTATCACAGATACGCAGTATTTT
CASSLRAARRGGITDTQYF
>TRBJ2-3|TRBV5-1|.|.
TGCGCCAGCAGCCCGGACACCTACACAGATACGCAGTATTTT
CASSPDTYTDTQYF
>TRBJ1-2|TRBV4-2|.|.
TGTGCCAGCAGCCAAGATGGGCTCTTCGTGGGCTACACCTTC
CASSQDGLFVGYTF
>TRBJ2-7|TRBV9|few|.
TGTGCCAGCAGCGCCAACCTCCCCGGCGAGCAGTACTTC
CASSANLPGEQYF
>TRBJ2-7|TRBV28|.|.
TGTGCCTCTGGGGGGAGGCAGGTCTCCTACGAGCAGTACTTC
CASGGRQVSYEQYF
>TRBJ2-3|TRBV25-1|.|.
TGTGCCAGCAGTGAATCCTGGCGGGGAACGGGCACAGATACGCAGTATTTT
CASSESWRGTGTDTQYF
>TRBJ2-5|TRBV10-3|.|TRBD2
TGTGCCATCAGCGGAAGCGGGGATGAAGAGACCCAGTACTTC
CAISGSGDEETQYF
>TRBJ2-3|TRBV28|.|.
TGTGCCAGCAGTTTTCCCCCCAAAGCGGCTACGCAGTATTTT
CASSFPPKAATQYF
>TRBJ1-1|TRBV7-2|.|.
TGTGCCAGCAGAATGGGGACTTTTGGCACTGAAGCTTTCTTT
CASRMGTFGTEAFF